The 14 T cell receptor beta chains in this list originate from one sample, sequenced in a study of molecular identifiers for immune sequencing clone quantification. From the PCR reads, TCRdb called clonotypes with MiXCR, one entry per CDR3 protein. This sample has about 500,000 distinct CDR3 sequences, with less than 30% found just once. The sample taken for sequencing was naive CD8+ T cells from blood, with Jurkat cell RNA spiked in. Subset specified: FACS-sorted CD8+CD4-CCR7+CD45RA+ naive T cells. The receptors derive from a human donor in good health. Some libraries in this study had Jurkat cell RNA spiked in.

There are many counts of this clonotype. This chain joins TRBV25-1 and TRBJ2-7; TRBD2 matches at 10 bases. V was clipped by 2 bases and J by 3 bases; unmatched bases: 7. Looked up from germline, CDR1 is MGHDK and CDR2 is SYGVNS. The CDR3 loop spans 16 amino acids. This CDR3 reads CASSEGWTSGSYEQYF. DNA of the CDR3: TGTGCCAGCAGTGAAGGTTGGACTAGCGGAAGCTACGAGCAGTACTTC.

The rearrangement links TRBV5-4 to TRBJ2-7; TRBD1 might be the D (6 bases). Trimming left V 2 bases short and J 3 bases short, with 12 bases between. In germline, CDR1 is SGHNT, CDR2 YYREEE (reference sequence). CDR3 size: 14 residues. The CDR3 DNA follows: TGTGCCAGCAGCTTTAGGGGGTCCCGCTACGAGCAGTACTTC. The encoded protein is CASSFRGSRYEQYF.

This clonotype has only a few counts. This chain links TRBV19 with TRBJ2-3; possibly TRBD1 for D (5 bases). CDR1 and CDR2 (germline): LNHDA, SQIVND (reference sequence). Between the trimmed V and J ends, which lost 1 base and 4 bases, there was a span of 12 bases. The length of the CDR3 is 15 residues. The CDR3 protein is CASSIVAGSSDTQYF. DNA of the CDR3: TGTGCCAGTAGTATAGTGGCAGGGTCGTCAGATACGCAGTATTTT.

V usage is TRBV12-3 or TRBV12-4 and J usage is TRBJ2-3; D gene uncertain. With 5 bases removed from V and 3 bases from J, the gap between germline ends came to 18 bases. The CDR3 extends over 16 amino acids. The CDR3 protein is CASSAVGFGLTDTQYF. The DNA of the CDR3 is TGTGCCAGCAGTGCCGTGGGATTTGGGCTGACAGATACGCAGTATTTT.

The count of this clonotype is one. One end of the junction is discordant with germline, which a read error may explain. J is TRBJ1-1 and V is TRBV27; weak D call: TRBD1 (6 bases). CDR3 length equals 11 residues. Germline V gives CDR1 MNHEY, CDR2 SMNVEV (reference sequence). The CDR3 sequence: CAGSLGTEAFF. In DNA, the CDR3 is TGTGCCGGCAGTTTGGGGACAGAAGCTTTCTTT.

V is TRBV28 and J is TRBJ2-7; possibly TRBD1 for D (6 bases). The germline gives CDR1 MDHEN, CDR2 SYDVKM. Trimming pared 3 bases from V and 3 bases from J, leaving 15 bases between. The CDR3 has 15 residues. CDR3 protein: CASSFFTGTFYEQYF. The CDR3 DNA follows: TGTGCCAGCAGTTTTTTCACCGGGACATTCTACGAGCAGTACTTC.

This clonotype was observed a handful of times. The chain combines TRBV19 with TRBJ2-1; D might be TRBD1 (6 bases). Per the germline V gene, CDR1 is LNHDA and CDR2 is SQIVND (reference sequence). V was trimmed by 9 bases and J by 1 base, leaving 13 bases between them. This CDR3 is built from 14 residues. CDR3 in DNA: TGTGCCAGCAGGGGCCAGGGTTCCTACAATGAGCAGTTCTTC. Translating gives CASRGQGSYNEQFF.

This clonotype was counted at least ten times. This rearrangement joins TRBV15 to TRBJ1-5, with 8 bases lining up with TRBD1. With V trimmed by 3 bases and J by 4 bases, 2 bases remained unmatched. CDR3 size: 14 residues. The V gene's germline CDR1 is LNHNV and CDR2 YYDKDF (reference sequence). In DNA, the CDR3 is TGTGCCACCAGCAGCAGGGGGCCGAATCAGCCCCAGCATTTT. The encoded protein is CATSSRGPNQPQHF.

This clonotype appeared a few times. In this CDR3 the conserved last residue, phenylalanine or tryptophan, is missing, so a read error is likely. J is TRBJ2-7 and V is TRBV4-1, with D hard to call. V gave up 1 base and J gave up 2 bases, with 6 bases separating them. Germline-derived CDR1 and CDR2 are MGHRA and YSYEKL. This CDR3 has 13 amino acids. CDR3 loop: CASSQGLAYEQYS. Here the CDR3 DNA reads TGCGCCAGCAGCCAAGGACTGGCCTACGAGCAGTACTCC.

The count of this clonotype is one. A read error is possible here, since a much larger clone lies one base away. The gene calls are TRBV7-9 and TRBJ2-7; 8 positions match TRBD1. The germline CDR1 and CDR2 sequences are SEHNR and FQNEAQ (reference sequence). The CDR3 extends over 13 amino acids. This CDR3 reads CAGSLDRGGEQYF. The CDR3 DNA sequence: TGTGCCGGCAGCTTAGACAGGGGCGGCGAGCAGTACTTC. Combining the CDR3 with reference TRBV7-9 and TRBJ2-7 gives the whole variable domain DTGVSQNPRHKITKRGQNVTFRCDPISEHNRLYWYRQTLGQGPEFLTYFQNEAQLEKSRLLSDRFSAERPKGSFSTLEIQRTEQGDSAMYLCAGSLDRGGEQYFGPGTRLTVT.

On this clonotype itself: A much bigger clone sits one base away, suggesting this may be a read error. V is TRBV6-5 and J is TRBJ2-3; D possibly corresponds to TRBD1 (6 bases). This CDR3 is built from 14 residues. Looked up from germline, CDR1 is MNHEY and CDR2 is SVGAGI. V was cut by 6 bases and J by 4 bases, with 14 bases left in between. CDR3 loop: CASSDRSSADTQYF. The CDR3 coding sequence is TGTGCCAGCAGCGACAGGTCCTCCGCAGATACGCAGTATTTT.

This clonotype was recorded a few times. The CDR3 nucleotides are TGTGCCAGCAGCTCGGCCCTAGCGGGTCGGGCCGGGGAGCTGTTTTTT. Encoded protein: CASSSALAGRAGELFF. This sequence joins TRBV3-1 and TRBJ2-2; 8 positions agree with TRBD2. The CDR3 is made up of 16 amino acids. The germline CDR1 and CDR2 sequences are LGHDT and YNNKEL (reference sequence). The trim removed 5 bases at V and 6 bases at J, leaving 11 bases unmatched.

This clonotype was detected ten times or more. Here the CDR3 reads CASSKGTETEAFF. The CDR3 DNA follows: TGTGCCAGCAGCAAAGGGACGGAAACTGAAGCTTTCTTT. J is TRBJ1-1 and V is TRBV9; D may be TRBD1 (5 bases). Germline V gene data show CDR1 as SGDLS and CDR2 as YYNGEE. The CDR3 sequence is 13 residues long. V was shortened by 4 bases and J by 5 bases, with 12 bases between the two germline ends.

In DNA form, the CDR3 reads TGTGCCAGCAGCACTAGCAGGTACGAGCAGTACTTC. It codes for CASSTSRYEQYF. The chain couples TRBV6-5 to TRBJ2-7; tentative D call: TRBD2 (6 bases). The CDR3 spans 12 residues. Trimming removed 6 bases at V and 4 bases at J, with 10 bases between. Germline V lookup: CDR1 MNHEY, CDR2 SVGAGI.